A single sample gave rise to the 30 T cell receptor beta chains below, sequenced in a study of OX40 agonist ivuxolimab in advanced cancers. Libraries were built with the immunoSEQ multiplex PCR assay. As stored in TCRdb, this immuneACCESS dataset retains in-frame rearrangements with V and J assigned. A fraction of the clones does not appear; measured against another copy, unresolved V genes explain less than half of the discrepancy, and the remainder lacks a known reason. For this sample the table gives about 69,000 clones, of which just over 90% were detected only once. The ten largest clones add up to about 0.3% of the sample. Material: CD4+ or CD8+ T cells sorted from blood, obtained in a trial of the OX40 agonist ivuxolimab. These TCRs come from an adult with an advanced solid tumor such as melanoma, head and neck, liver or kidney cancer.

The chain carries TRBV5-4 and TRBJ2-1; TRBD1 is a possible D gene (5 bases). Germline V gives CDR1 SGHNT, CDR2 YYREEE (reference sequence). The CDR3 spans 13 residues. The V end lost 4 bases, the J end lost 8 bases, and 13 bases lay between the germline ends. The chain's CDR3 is CASSELTAHEQFF. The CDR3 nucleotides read TGTGCCAGCAGCGAATTGACAGCTCATGAGCAGTTCTTC.

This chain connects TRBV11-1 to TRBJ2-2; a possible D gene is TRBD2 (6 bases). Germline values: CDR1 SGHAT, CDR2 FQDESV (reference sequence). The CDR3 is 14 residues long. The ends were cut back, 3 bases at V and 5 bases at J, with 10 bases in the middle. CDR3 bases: TGTGCCAGCAGCTTGGACTACATTACCGGGGAGCTGTTTTTT. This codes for CASSLDYITGELFF.

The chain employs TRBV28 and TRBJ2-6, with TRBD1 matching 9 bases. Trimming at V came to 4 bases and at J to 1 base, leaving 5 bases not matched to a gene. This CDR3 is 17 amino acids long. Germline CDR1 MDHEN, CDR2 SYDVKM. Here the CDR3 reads CASSSPGQGSGANVLTF. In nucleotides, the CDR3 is TGTGCCAGCAGTTCTCCGGGACAGGGATCTGGGGCCAACGTCCTGACTTTC.

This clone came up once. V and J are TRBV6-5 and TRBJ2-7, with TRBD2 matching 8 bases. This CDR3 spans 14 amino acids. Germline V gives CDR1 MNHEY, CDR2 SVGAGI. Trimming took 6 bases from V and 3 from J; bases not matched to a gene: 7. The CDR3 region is CASSRRTSGYEQYF. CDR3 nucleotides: TGTGCCAGCAGCCGTAGAACTAGCGGCTACGAGCAGTACTTC.

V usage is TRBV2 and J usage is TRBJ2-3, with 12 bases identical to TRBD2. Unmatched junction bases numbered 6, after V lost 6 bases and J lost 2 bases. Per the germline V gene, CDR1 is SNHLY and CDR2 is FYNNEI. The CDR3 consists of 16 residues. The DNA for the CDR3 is TGTGCCAGCAGCGCTCTAGCGGGAGGGGCCACAGATACGCAGTATTTT. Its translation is CASSALAGGATDTQYF. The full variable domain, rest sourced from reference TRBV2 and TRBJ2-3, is EPEVTQTPSHQVTQMGQEVILRCVPISNHLYFYWYRQILGQKVEFLVSFYNNEISEKSEIFDDQFSVERPDGSNFTLKIRSTKLEDSAMYFCASSALAGGATDTQYFGPGTRLTVL.

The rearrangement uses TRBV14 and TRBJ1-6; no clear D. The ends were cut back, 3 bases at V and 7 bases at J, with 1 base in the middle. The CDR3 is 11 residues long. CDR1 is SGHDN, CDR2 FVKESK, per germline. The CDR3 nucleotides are TGTGCCAGCAGCCACAATTCACCCCTCCACTTT. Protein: CASSHNSPLHF.

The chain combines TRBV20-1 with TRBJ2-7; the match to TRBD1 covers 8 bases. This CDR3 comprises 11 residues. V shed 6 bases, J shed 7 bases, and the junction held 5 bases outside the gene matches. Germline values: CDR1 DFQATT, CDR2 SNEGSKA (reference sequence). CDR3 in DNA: TGCAGTGCGACAGGGGTTAGGGAGCAGTACTTC. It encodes CSATGVREQYF.

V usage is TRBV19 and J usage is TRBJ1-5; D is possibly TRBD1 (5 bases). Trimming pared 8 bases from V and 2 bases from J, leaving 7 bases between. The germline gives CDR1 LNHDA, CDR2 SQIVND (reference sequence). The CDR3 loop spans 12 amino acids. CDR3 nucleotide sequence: TGTGCCAGTCGGGGGGGCAATCAGCCCCAGCATTTT. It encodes CASRGGNQPQHF. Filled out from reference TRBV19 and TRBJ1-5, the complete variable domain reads DGGITQSPKYLFRKEGQNVTLSCEQNLNHDAMYWYRQDPGQGLRLIYYSQIVNDFQKGDIAEGYSVSREKKESFPLTVTSAQKNPTAFYLCASRGGNQPQHFGDGTRLSIL.

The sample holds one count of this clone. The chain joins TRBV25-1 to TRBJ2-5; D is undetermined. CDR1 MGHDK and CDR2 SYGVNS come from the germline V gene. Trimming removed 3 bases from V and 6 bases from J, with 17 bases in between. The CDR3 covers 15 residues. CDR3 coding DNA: TGTGCCAGCAGTGATTGGGCAGGCCGAATCCAGACCCAGTACTTC. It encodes CASSDWAGRIQTQYF.

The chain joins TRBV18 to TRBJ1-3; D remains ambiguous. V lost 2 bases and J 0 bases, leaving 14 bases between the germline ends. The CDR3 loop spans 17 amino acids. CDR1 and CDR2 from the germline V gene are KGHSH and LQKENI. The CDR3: CASSPISAGRSGNTIYF. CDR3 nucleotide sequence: TGTGCCAGCTCACCAATCTCGGCAGGCCGCTCTGGAAACACCATATATTTT.

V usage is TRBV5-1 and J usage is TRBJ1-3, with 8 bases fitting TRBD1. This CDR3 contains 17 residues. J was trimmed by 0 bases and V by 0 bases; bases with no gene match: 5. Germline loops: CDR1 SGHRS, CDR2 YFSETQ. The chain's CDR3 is CASSLGRDRSSGNTIYF. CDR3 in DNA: TGCGCCAGCAGCTTGGGCCGGGACAGGTCCTCTGGAAACACCATATATTTT.

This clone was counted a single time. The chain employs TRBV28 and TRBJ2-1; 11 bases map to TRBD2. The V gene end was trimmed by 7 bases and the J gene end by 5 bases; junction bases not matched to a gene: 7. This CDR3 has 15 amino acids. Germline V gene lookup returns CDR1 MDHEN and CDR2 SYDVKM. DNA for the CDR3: TGTGCCAGCAAACTAGCGGGAGTGAATAACAATGAGCAGTTCTTC. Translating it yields CASKLAGVNNNEQFF.

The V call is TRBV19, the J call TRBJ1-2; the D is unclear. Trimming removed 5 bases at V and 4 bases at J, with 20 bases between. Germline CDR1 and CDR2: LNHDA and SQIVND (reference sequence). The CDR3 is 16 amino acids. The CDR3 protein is CASSGDRHPGGYGYTF. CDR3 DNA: TGTGCCAGTAGTGGAGACCGACACCCCGGAGGCTATGGCTACACCTTC.

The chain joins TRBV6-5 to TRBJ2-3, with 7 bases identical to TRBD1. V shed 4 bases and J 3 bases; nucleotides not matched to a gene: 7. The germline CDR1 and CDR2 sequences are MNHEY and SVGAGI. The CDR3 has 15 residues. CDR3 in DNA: TGTGCCAGCAGTTTAGGGACAGTTCGGACAGATACGCAGTATTTT. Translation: CASSLGTVRTDTQYF.

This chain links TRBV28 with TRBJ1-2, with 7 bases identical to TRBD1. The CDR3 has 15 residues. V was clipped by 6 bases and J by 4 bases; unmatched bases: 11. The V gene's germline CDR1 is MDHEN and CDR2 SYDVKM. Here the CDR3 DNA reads TGTGCCAGCAGCCCCATCGGACAGGCGCCCTATGGCTACACCTTC. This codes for CASSPIGQAPYGYTF.

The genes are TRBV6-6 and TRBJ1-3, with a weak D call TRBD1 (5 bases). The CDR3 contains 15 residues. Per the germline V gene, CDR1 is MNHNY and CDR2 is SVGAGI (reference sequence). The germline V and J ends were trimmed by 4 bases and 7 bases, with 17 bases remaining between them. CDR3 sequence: CASSSPVGLSNTIYF. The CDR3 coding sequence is TGTGCCAGCAGTTCCCCAGTGGGACTGAGTAACACCATATATTTT.

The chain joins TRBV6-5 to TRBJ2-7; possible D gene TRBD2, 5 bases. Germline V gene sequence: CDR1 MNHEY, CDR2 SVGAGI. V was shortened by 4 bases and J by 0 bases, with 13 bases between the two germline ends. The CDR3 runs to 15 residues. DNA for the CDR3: TGTGCCAGCAGTTCTGCGGGTAAGGTCTCCTACGAGCAGTACTTC. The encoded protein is CASSSAGKVSYEQYF.

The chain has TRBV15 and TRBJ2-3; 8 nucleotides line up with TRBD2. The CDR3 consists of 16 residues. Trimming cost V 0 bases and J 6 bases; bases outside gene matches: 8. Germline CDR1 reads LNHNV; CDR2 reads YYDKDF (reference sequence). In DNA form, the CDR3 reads TGTGCCACCAGCAGAGATGGGGCGGGAGGTAGGGATACGCAGTATTTT. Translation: CATSRDGAGGRDTQYF.

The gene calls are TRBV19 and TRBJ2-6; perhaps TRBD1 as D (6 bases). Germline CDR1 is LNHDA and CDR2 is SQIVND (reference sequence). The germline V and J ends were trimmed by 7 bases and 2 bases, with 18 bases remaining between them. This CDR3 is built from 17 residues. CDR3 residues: CASTQPGQSPGANVLTF. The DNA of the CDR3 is TGTGCCAGTACCCAACCCGGACAGAGCCCTGGGGCCAACGTCCTGACTTTC.

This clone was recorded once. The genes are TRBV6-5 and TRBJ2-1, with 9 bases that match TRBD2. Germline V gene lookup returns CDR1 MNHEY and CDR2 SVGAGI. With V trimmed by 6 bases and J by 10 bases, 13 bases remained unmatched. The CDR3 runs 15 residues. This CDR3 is CASSPRVAGDGEQFF. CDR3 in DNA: TGTGCCAGCAGCCCCCGAGTAGCGGGAGACGGCGAGCAGTTCTTC.

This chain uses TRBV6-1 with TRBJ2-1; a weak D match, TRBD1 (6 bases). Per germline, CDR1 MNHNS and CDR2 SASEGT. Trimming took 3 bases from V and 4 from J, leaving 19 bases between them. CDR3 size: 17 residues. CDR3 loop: CASSDPRGTVPYNEQFF. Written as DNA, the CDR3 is TGTGCCAGCAGTGACCCTAGGGGGACGGTGCCGTACAATGAGCAGTTCTTC.

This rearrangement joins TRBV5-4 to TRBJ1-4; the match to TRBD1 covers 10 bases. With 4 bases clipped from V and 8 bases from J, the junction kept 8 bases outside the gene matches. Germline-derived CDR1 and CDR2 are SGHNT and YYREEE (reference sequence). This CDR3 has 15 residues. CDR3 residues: CASSQTGGRGEKLFF. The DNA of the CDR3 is TGTGCCAGCAGCCAGACAGGGGGCAGAGGCGAAAAACTGTTTTTT.

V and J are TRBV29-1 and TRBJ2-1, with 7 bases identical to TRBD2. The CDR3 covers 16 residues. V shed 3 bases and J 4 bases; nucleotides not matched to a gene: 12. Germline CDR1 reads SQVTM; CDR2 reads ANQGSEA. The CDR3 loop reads CSVDGSAGVLYNEQFF. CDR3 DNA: TGCAGCGTTGACGGGTCTGCGGGAGTTCTTTACAATGAGCAGTTCTTC.

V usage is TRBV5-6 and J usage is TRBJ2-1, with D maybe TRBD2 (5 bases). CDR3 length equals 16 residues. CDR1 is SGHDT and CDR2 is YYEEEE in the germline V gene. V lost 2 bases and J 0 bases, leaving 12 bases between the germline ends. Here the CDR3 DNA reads TGTGCCAGCAGCTTCCCGGGGTCTAGCTCCTACAATGAGCAGTTCTTC. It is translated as CASSFPGSSSYNEQFF.

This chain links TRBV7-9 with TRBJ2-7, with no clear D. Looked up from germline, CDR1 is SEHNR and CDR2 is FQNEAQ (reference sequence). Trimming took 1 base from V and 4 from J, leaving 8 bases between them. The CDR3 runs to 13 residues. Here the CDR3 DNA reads TGTGCCAGCAGCTTAGAAATCCCATACGAGCAGTACTTC. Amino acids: CASSLEIPYEQYF.

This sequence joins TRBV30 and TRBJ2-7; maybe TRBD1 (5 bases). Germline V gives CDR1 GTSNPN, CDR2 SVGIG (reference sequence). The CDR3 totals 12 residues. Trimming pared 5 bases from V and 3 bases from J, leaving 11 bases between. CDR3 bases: TGTGCCTGGGGCCCGGACAACTACGAGCAGTACTTC. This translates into CAWGPDNYEQYF.

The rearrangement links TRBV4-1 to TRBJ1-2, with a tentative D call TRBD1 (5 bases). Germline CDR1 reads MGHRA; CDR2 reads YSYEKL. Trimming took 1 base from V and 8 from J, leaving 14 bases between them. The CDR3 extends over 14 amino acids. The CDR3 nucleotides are TGCGCCAGCAGCCAAGTTGGGGGAGGGGAAGGCTACACCTTC. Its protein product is CASSQVGGGEGYTF.

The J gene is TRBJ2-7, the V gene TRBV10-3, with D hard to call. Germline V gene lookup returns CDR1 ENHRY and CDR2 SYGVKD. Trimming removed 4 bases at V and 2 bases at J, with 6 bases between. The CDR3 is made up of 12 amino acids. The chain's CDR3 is CAISGRTYEQYF. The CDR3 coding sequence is TGTGCCATCAGTGGACGCACCTACGAGCAGTACTTC.

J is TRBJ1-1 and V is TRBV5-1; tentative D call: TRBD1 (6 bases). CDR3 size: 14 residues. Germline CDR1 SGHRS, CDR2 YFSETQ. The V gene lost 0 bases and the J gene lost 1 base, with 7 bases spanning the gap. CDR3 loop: CASSLDRANTEAFF. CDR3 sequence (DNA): TGCGCCAGCAGCTTGGACAGGGCGAACACTGAAGCTTTCTTT.

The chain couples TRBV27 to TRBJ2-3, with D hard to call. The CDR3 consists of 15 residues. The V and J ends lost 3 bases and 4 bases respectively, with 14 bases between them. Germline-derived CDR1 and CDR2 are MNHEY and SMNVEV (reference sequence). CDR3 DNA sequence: TGTGCCAGCAGTTTTCAACCCACAAACCCAGATACGCAGTATTTT. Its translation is CASSFQPTNPDTQYF.